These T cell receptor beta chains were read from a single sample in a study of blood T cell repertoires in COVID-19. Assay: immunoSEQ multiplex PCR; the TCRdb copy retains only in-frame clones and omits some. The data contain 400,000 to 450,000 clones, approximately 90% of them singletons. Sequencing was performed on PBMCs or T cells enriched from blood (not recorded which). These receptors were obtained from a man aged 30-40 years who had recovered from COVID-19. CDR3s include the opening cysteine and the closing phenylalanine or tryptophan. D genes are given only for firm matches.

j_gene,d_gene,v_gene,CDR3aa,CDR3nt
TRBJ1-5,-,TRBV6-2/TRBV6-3,CASSRYNQPQHF,TGTGCCAGCAGTCGTTACAATCAGCCCCAGCATTTT
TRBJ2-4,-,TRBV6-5,CASSYRLARGIQYF,TGTGCCAGCAGTTACAGGCTAGCTCGTGGCATTCAGTACTTC
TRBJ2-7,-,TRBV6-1,CASSEITGIVYEQYF,TGTGCCAGCAGTGAAATTACAGGGATCGTCTACGAGCAGTACTTC
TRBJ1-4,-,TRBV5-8,CASSLGGGRSRNEKLFF,TGTGCCAGCAGCTTGGGGGGCGGCCGGAGCCGTAATGAAAAACTGTTTTTT
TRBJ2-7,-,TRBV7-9,CASTSLGRPYEQYF,TGTGCCAGCACCTCGCTCGGGAGACCCTACGAGCAGTACTTC
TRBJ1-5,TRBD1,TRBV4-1,CASSQDTGDRQPQHF,TGCGCCAGCAGCCAAGACACAGGGGACAGGCAGCCCCAGCATTTT
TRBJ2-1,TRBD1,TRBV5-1,CASSLDRGISEQFF,TGCGCCAGCAGCTTGGACAGGGGGATTAGTGAGCAGTTCTTC
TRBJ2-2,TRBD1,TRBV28,CASSRTGGVSNTGELFF,TGTGCCAGCAGTCGTACAGGGGGCGTTTCGAACACCGGGGAGCTGTTTTTT
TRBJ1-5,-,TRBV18,CASSPGRSGLQPQHF,TGTGCCAGCTCACCAGGTCGATCGGGACTCCAGCCCCAGCATTTT
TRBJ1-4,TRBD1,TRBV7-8,CASSFSQGGSEKLFF,TGTGCCAGCAGCTTCTCCCAAGGGGGCTCAGAAAAACTGTTTTTT
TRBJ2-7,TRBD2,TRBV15,CATYGTSGSIHEQYF,TGTGCCACCTACGGGACTAGCGGGAGTATTCACGAGCAGTACTTC
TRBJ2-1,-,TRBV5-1,CASSSDRDNEQFF,TGCGCCAGCAGCTCGGACAGAGACAATGAGCAGTTCTTC
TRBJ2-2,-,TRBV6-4,CASSDSTGPNTGELFF,TGTGCCAGCAGTGACTCGACAGGACCGAACACCGGGGAGCTGTTTTTT
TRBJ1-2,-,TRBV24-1,CATSVDQFGGYTF,TGTGCCACCAGTGTTGATCAGTTTGGTGGCTACACCTTC
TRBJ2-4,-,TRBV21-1,CASSRGTGAKNIQYF,TGTGCCAGCAGTCGTGGGACAGGGGCCAAAAACATTCAGTACTTC
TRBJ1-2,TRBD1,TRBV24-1,CATSDYTGGVYGYTF,TGTGCCACCAGTGATTATACAGGGGGGGTCTATGGCTACACCTTC
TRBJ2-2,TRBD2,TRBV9,CASSDGTTPGELFF,TGTGCCAGCAGCGACGGGACTACCCCCGGGGAGCTGTTTTTT
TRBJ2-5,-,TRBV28,CASRDSSEWLLFQETQYF,TGTGCCAGCAGGGACAGTTCTGAGTGGCTCCTCTTCCAAGAGACCCAGTACTTC